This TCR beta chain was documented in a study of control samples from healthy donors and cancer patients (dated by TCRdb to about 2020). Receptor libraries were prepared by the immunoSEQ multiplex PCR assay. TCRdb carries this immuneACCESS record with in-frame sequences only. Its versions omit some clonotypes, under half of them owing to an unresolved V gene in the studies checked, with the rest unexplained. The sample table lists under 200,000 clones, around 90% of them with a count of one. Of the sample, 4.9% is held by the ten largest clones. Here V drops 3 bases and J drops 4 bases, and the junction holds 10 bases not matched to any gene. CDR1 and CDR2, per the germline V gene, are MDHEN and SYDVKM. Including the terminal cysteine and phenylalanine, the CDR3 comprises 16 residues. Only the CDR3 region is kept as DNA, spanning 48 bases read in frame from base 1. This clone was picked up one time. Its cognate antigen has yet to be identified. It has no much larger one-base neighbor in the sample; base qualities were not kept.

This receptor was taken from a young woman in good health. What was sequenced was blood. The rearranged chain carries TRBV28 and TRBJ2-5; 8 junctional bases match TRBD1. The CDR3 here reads CASSFMGQGARETQYF. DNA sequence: TGTGCCAGCAGTTTTATGGGGCAGGGGGCGCGAGAGACCCAGTACTTC. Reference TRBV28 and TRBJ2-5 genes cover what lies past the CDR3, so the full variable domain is DVKVTQSSRYLVKRTGEKVFLECVQDMDHENMFWYRQDPGLGLRLIYFSYDVKMKEKGDIPEGYSVSREKKERFSLILESASTNQTSMYLCASSFMGQGARETQYFGPGTRLLVL.